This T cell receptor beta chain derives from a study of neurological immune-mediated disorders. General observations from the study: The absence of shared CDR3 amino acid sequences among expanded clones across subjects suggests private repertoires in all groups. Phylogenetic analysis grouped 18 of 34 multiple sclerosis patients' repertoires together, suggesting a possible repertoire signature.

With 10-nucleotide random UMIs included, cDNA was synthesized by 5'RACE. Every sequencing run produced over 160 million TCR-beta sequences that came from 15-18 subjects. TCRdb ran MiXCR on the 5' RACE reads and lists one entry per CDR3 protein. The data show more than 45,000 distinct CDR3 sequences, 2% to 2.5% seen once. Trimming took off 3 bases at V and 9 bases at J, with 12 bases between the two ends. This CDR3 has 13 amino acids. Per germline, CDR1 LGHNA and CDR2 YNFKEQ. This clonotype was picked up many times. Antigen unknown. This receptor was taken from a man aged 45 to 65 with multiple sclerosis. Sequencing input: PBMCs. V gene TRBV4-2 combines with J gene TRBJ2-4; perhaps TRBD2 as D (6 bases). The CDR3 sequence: CASSQEGSGIQYF. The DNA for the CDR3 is TGTGCCAGCAGCCAGGAGGGGAGTGGCATTCAGTACTTC.